Presented here are 3 T cell receptor beta chains from one specimen sequenced in a study of CD8 T cells in ankylosing spondylitis. TCRdb used MiXCR to reprocess the 5' RACE reads, holding one entry per CDR3 protein. The repertoire holds roughly 230,000 distinct CDR3 sequences, with under 12% as singletons. Sequenced: blood, either unsorted or a sorted T cell fraction (not recorded which). The receptors were gathered from a male donor with ankylosing spondylitis or in good health (not recorded which).

This clonotype has ten or more counts. V usage is TRBV7-6 and J usage is TRBJ2-7; possible D gene TRBD1, 6 bases. With 3 bases removed from V and 7 bases from J, the gap between germline ends came to 22 bases. There are 16 residues in the CDR3. CDR1 is SGHVS, CDR2 FNYEAQ, per germline. The CDR3 sequence is CASSFSPGQDQGEQYF. The CDR3 region has the DNA TGTGCCAGCAGCTTTTCCCCGGGGCAGGACCAGGGGGAGCAGTACTTC.

The V call is TRBV7-2, the J call TRBJ2-2; TRBD1 is a possible D gene (6 bases). This CDR3 has 15 residues. CDR1 is SGHTA, CDR2 FQGNSA, per germline. Deletions cut 8 bases from V and 0 bases from J, with 13 bases between. The CDR3 loop reads CASPLGAPNTGELFF. DNA for the CDR3: TGTGCCAGCCCATTGGGGGCCCCGAACACCGGGGAGCTGTTTTTT.

This clonotype was seen at least ten times. The rearrangement joins TRBV7-6 to TRBJ2-2; D gene unclear. Trimming shortened V by 4 bases and J by 4 bases, and 22 bases separated the two germline ends. Per the germline V gene, CDR1 is SGHVS and CDR2 is FNYEAQ. CDR3 length: 18 amino acids. CDR3 sequence reads: CASSSPGLFMGVTGELFF. CDR3 DNA: TGTGCCAGCAGCTCCCCCGGCCTTTTTATGGGTGTCACCGGGGAGCTGTTTTTT. Based on the CDR3 plus reference TRBV7-6 and TRBJ2-2, the full variable domain is GAGVSQSPRYKVTKRGQDVALRCDPISGHVSLYWYRQALGQGPEFLTYFNYEAQQDKSGLPNDRFSAERPEGSISTLTIQRTEQRDSAMYRCASSSPGLFMGVTGELFFGEGSRLTVL.